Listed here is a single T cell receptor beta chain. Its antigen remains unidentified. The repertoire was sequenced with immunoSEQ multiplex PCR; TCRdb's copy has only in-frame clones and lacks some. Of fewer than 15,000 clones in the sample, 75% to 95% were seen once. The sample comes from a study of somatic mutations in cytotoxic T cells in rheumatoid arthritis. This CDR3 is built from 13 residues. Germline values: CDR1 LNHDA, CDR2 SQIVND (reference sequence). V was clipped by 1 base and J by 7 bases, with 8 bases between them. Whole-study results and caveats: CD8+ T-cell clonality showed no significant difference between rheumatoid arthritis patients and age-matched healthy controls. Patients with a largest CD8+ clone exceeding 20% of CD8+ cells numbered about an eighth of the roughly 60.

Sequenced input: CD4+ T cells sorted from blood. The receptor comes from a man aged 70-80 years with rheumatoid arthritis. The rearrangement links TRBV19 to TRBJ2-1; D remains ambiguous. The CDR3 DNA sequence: TGTGCCAGTAGTATAGCCCCCGTAAATGAGCAGTTCTTC. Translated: CASSIAPVNEQFF.